Listed here are 20 T cell receptor beta chains from one sample, sequenced in a study of T-cell memory formation after mild COVID-19. TCRdb analysed the 5' RACE reads with MiXCR anew, one entry per CDR3 protein. The sample includes 350,000 to 500,000 distinct CDR3 sequences, around 20% of them seen just once. Material for sequencing was PBMCs or a T cell subset sorted from them (not recorded which). These receptors were obtained from an adult woman who had mild COVID-19 (a few samples of this study predate the infection). Cell type and time point are not known.

CDR3 coding DNA: TGTGCCAGCAGTGAATCCTCGACTAGCGGGGGGGCAGAGGATACGCAGTATTTT. Translation: CASSESSTSGGAEDTQYF. This chain connects TRBV25-1 to TRBJ2-3; 14 nucleotides agree with TRBD2. The CDR3 totals 18 residues. With 1 base clipped from V and 6 bases from J, the junction kept 9 bases outside the gene matches. Germline V CDR1 and CDR2: MGHDK, SYGVNS.

This clonotype was counted a few times. J is TRBJ1-1 and V is TRBV11-2, with 7 bases matching TRBD1. Unmatched junction bases numbered 18, after V lost 5 bases and J lost 3 bases. The germline V gene has CDR1 SGHAT and CDR2 FQNNGV. This CDR3 spans 18 amino acids. The CDR3 nucleotides read TGTGCCAGCAGCCCCCGGGAGGGGGCCCAATTGTTGGACACTGAAGCTTTCTTT. The encoded protein is CASSPREGAQLLDTEAFF.

This clonotype came up a few times. The V gene is TRBV2, the J gene TRBJ2-1; D is ambiguous. V was pared by 10 bases and J by 3 bases, with 13 bases between. This CDR3 is built from 13 residues. CDR1 is SNHLY and CDR2 is FYNNEI in the germline V gene. The DNA for the CDR3 is TGTGCCACCTACTGGGGTGTCTACAATGAGCAGTTCTTC. This translates into CATYWGVYNEQFF. Full variable domain (missing parts from reference TRBV2 and TRBJ2-1): EPEVTQTPSHQVTQMGQEVILRCVPISNHLYFYWYRQILGQKVEFLVSFYNNEISEKSEIFDDQFSVERPDGSNFTLKIRSTKLEDSAMYFCATYWGVYNEQFFGPGTRLTVL.

The chain employs TRBV24-1 and TRBJ2-1; 8 bases match TRBD1. From germline, CDR1 is KGHDR and CDR2 SFDVKD. J lost 1 base, V lost 3 bases, and 13 bases had no gene match. There are 19 residues in the CDR3. The CDR3 DNA reads as TGTGCCACCAGTGATATGACAGGGGTTGGCGGGGCGTCCTACAATGAGCAGTTCTTC. It encodes CATSDMTGVGGASYNEQFF.

Only a few counts were recorded for this clonotype. The DNA for the CDR3 is TGTGCCAGCAGTTACTCGGGGGTTGGGGCCTACGAGCAGTACTTC. Translating it yields CASSYSGVGAYEQYF. The genes are TRBV6-5 and TRBJ2-7; D is perhaps TRBD1 or TRBD2 (5 bases each). Germline V gene lookup returns CDR1 MNHEY and CDR2 SVGAGI. Between the trimmed V and J ends, which lost 0 bases and 2 bases, there was a span of 11 bases. The CDR3 runs to 15 residues.

The V gene is TRBV29-1, the J gene TRBJ1-2, with TRBD1 matching 9 bases. After removal of 3 bases from V and 4 bases from J, the junction contained 3 bases not matched to a gene. Germline loops: CDR1 SQVTM, CDR2 ANQGSEA. The CDR3 is 13 amino acids. The CDR3 sequence: CSVETGGGYGYTF. DNA for the CDR3: TGCAGCGTTGAGACAGGGGGAGGCTATGGCTACACCTTC.

The chain links TRBV12-3 or TRBV12-4 to TRBJ2-3; 7 nucleotides agree with TRBD1. This CDR3 is built from 14 residues. J lost 5 bases, V lost 2 bases, and 4 bases had no gene match. CDR3 loop: CASSLKGAGDTQYF. DNA of the CDR3: TGTGCCAGCAGTTTAAAGGGGGCGGGAGATACGCAGTATTTT.

The CDR3 sequence is CASSSTTGGRAEAFF. The DNA of the CDR3 is TGTGCCAGCAGCTCAACGACAGGGGGCAGAGCTGAAGCTTTCTTT. The chain recombines TRBV7-2 with TRBJ1-1, with 10 bases that match TRBD1. The CDR3 runs to 15 residues. The germline V gene encodes CDR1 SGHTA and CDR2 FQGNSA. The V segment lost 4 bases and the J segment 6 bases; nucleotides outside the gene matches: 8.

In its sample, this clonotype was seen many times. V and J are TRBV27 and TRBJ2-3; 7 nucleotides match TRBD1. Trimming removed 3 bases from V and 1 base from J; junction bases left unmatched: 7. This CDR3 has 16 amino acids. The germline V gene encodes CDR1 MNHEY and CDR2 SMNVEV (reference sequence). The DNA for the CDR3 is TGTGCCAGCAGTTTTTCGAGGGGGCAAGGCACAGATACGCAGTATTTT. Translated: CASSFSRGQGTDTQYF.

The chain has TRBV4-1 and TRBJ1-1, with 8 positions matching TRBD1. This CDR3 spans 17 amino acids. V was pared by 4 bases and J by 5 bases, with 15 bases of the junction left unmatched. Germline V gives CDR1 MGHRA, CDR2 YSYEKL. The CDR3 is CASSPDAGQGATTEAFF. The CDR3 DNA sequence: TGCGCCAGCAGCCCAGACGCCGGCCAGGGGGCAACGACTGAAGCTTTCTTT.

At least ten counts were recorded for this clonotype. The V and J genes are TRBV7-9 and TRBJ2-7, with D uncertain. V gave up 1 base and J gave up 0 bases, with 7 bases separating them. Germline CDR1 reads SEHNR; CDR2 reads FQNEAQ (reference sequence). The CDR3 runs to 14 residues. In DNA, the CDR3 is TGTGCCAGCAGCTTAGTAGGTTCCTCCTACGAGCAGTACTTC. The encoded protein is CASSLVGSSYEQYF.

This clonotype was observed a few times. The chain uses TRBV7-9 and TRBJ2-7; D perhaps matches TRBD2 (6 bases). Deletions cut 2 bases from V and 4 bases from J, with 12 bases between. Germline-derived CDR1 and CDR2 are SEHNR and FQNEAQ (reference sequence). CDR3 length: 14 amino acids. CDR3 sequence reads: CASSLMGDSYEQYF. Written as DNA, the CDR3 is TGTGCCAGCAGCTTAATGGGGGACTCATACGAGCAGTACTTC.

The chain links TRBV11-2 to TRBJ2-7, with D possibly TRBD2 on 6 matching bases. The CDR3 sequence is 14 residues long. Between the trimmed V and J ends, which lost 5 bases and 2 bases, there was a span of 13 bases. The V gene's germline CDR1 is SGHAT and CDR2 FQNNGV. In DNA form, the CDR3 reads TGTGCCAGCAGCCACCCCGCGGGACCCTACGAGCAGTACTTC. It specifies CASSHPAGPYEQYF.

This clonotype came up a few times. The chain uses TRBV6-5 and TRBJ2-7; 13 bases agree with TRBD2. This CDR3 region has 17 residues. CDR1 is MNHEY, CDR2 SVGAGI, per germline. The trim removed 7 bases at V and 5 bases at J, leaving 14 bases unmatched. Here the CDR3 reads CASKHVHGTSGVHEQYF. The CDR3 DNA sequence: TGTGCCAGCAAACACGTTCACGGGACTAGCGGGGTCCACGAGCAGTACTTC.

The chain combines TRBV20-1 with TRBJ2-7; possibly TRBD1 or TRBD2 for D (5 bases each). Germline assignment: CDR1 DFQATT and CDR2 SNEGSKA (reference sequence). The V end was cut by 0 bases, the J end by 4 bases, with 10 bases between. This CDR3 has 13 residues. The CDR3 reads CSARDPGHYEQYF. The CDR3 DNA reads TGCAGTGCTAGAGACCCGGGGCATTACGAGCAGTACTTC.

Comment on this clonotype: Germline and junction disagree at one end, which may indicate a read error. J is TRBJ2-7 and V is TRBV5-6; 12 bases map to TRBD2. The CDR3 is made up of 18 amino acids. Germline CDR1 reads SGHDT; CDR2 reads YYEEEE. This CDR3 is CASSLLLAGGLTSHEQYF. As DNA, the CDR3 is TGTGCCAGCAGCTTGTTACTAGCGGGGGGATTGACCTCCCACGAGCAGTACTTC.

This clonotype came up a few times. CDR3 residues: CATMREDTPNTEAFF. The CDR3 region has the DNA TGTGCCACCATGCGAGAGGACACCCCGAACACTGAAGCTTTCTTT. The J gene is TRBJ1-1, the V gene TRBV6-1; perhaps TRBD1 as D (5 bases). The CDR3 covers 15 residues. Germline V gene data show CDR1 as MNHNS and CDR2 as SASEGT. V lost 10 bases and J 1 base, leaving 19 bases between the germline ends.

This clonotype was picked up a small number of times. The genes are TRBV29-1 and TRBJ1-1; D unclear. The V gene lost 3 bases and the J gene lost 11 bases, with 16 bases spanning the gap. Germline V gene lookup returns CDR1 SQVTM and CDR2 ANQGSEA. This CDR3 spans 12 amino acids. CDR3 DNA sequence: TGCAGCGTTGAGAGGCGCGGCACCGTGGCTTTCTTT. Amino acid sequence: CSVERRGTVAFF.

This chain joins TRBV20-1 and TRBJ1-5; D possibly corresponds to TRBD1 (5 bases). The V gene's germline CDR1 is DFQATT and CDR2 SNEGSKA (reference sequence). The V end lost 2 bases, the J end lost 0 bases, and 17 bases lay between the germline ends. CDR3 length equals 17 residues. Written as DNA, the CDR3 is TGCAGTGCTAGATCCTCCGGGACGGCGTATAGCAATCAGCCCCAGCATTTT. It translates to CSARSSGTAYSNQPQHF.

This chain connects TRBV5-1 to TRBJ1-2, with 7 bases fitting TRBD1. J lost 1 base, V lost 0 bases, and 9 bases had no gene match. CDR3 length: 17 residues. Germline CDR1 is SGHRS and CDR2 is YFSETQ. CDR3 sequence reads: CASSLDRGSSLNYGYTF. CDR3 sequence (DNA): TGCGCCAGCAGCTTGGACAGGGGCTCATCCCTTAACTATGGCTACACCTTC.